These 27 T cell receptor beta chains share one sample of origin, sequenced in a study of regulatory T cells in long-lasting Graves disease. The sample's time point: persistent/refractory GD, antithyroid drugs over 5 years with positive TRAb. The TCR library was made from RNA that had been extracted from PBMCs in TRIzol. Arm-PCR of CDR3 regions and iRepertoire HTBI primers were used to build TCR beta libraries. TCRdb reanalysed the multiplex PCR reads using MiXCR and keeps one entry per CDR3 protein. The table lists a few hundred thousand distinct CDR3 sequences, roughly a fifth of them singletons. The sample was peripheral blood mononuclear cells (PBMCs), taken when the disease was refractory, from a patient treated with antithyroid drugs. These receptors were taken from a female donor with Graves disease.

This clonotype was counted many times. J is TRBJ1-3 and V is TRBV2; possible D gene TRBD1, 5 bases. V lost 3 bases, J lost 0 bases, and 9 bases lay in between. Looked up from germline, CDR1 is SNHLY and CDR2 is FYNNEI. The CDR3 is 15 amino acids. CDR3 loop: CASSEGVRSGNTIYF. The DNA for the CDR3 is TGTGCCAGCAGTGAGGGGGTCCGCTCTGGAAACACCATATATTTT. Full variable domain (remainder filled in from reference TRBV2 and TRBJ1-3): EPEVTQTPSHQVTQMGQEVILRCVPISNHLYFYWYRQILGQKVEFLVSFYNNEISEKSEIFDDQFSVERPDGSNFTLKIRSTKLEDSAMYFCASSEGVRSGNTIYFGEGSWLTVV.

This clonotype was found many times. The chain combines TRBV20-1 with TRBJ2-7; D remains ambiguous. The CDR3 contains 12 residues. Germline assignment: CDR1 DFQATT and CDR2 SNEGSKA (reference sequence). The ends were cut back, 3 bases at V and 5 bases at J, with 11 bases in the middle. The CDR3 nucleotides read TGCAGTGCTAGTCGAAGTTACAACGAGCAGTACTTC. Its translation is CSASRSYNEQYF.

The table lists this clonotype with many counts. The chain joins TRBV11-2 to TRBJ2-7; TRBD2 agrees at 8 bases. The V segment lost 1 base and the J segment 7 bases; nucleotides outside the gene matches: 6. This CDR3 contains 14 residues. Germline lookup yields CDR1 SGHAT and CDR2 FQNNGV. This CDR3 reads CASSLGAGAREQYF. The CDR3 region has the DNA TGTGCCAGCAGCTTAGGAGCGGGAGCTCGAGAGCAGTACTTC.

V is TRBV5-1 and J is TRBJ2-7; D gene unclear. Germline V CDR1 and CDR2: SGHRS, YFSETQ. This CDR3 is built from 14 residues. Trimming took off 3 bases at V and 2 bases at J, with 12 bases between the two ends. CDR3 residues: CASSSGITPYEQYF. The CDR3 nucleotides are TGCGCCAGCAGCTCCGGTATTACTCCCTACGAGCAGTACTTC.

V and J are TRBV19 and TRBJ2-3, with 12 bases matching TRBD1. V was pared by 4 bases and J by 5 bases, with 7 bases of the junction left unmatched. Germline CDR1 and CDR2: LNHDA and SQIVND (reference sequence). The CDR3 is 16 amino acids. The CDR3 is CASSSAGTGGLDTQYF. DNA of the CDR3: TGTGCCAGTAGTAGCGCCGGGACAGGGGGCTTAGATACGCAGTATTTT.

There are a few counts of this clonotype. The chain combines TRBV2 with TRBJ1-2, with 7 bases identical to TRBD1. CDR3 length: 18 amino acids. J was trimmed by 0 bases and V by 6 bases; bases with no gene match: 16. From germline, CDR1 is SNHLY and CDR2 FYNNEI. The CDR3 protein is CASRNGWGTVDTNYGYTF. CDR3 bases: TGTGCCAGCAGAAACGGGTGGGGGACAGTCGATACTAACTATGGCTACACCTTC.

In its sample, this clonotype was seen once. The chain couples TRBV14 to TRBJ2-1; 10 bases match TRBD1. V was clipped by 0 bases and J by 5 bases; unmatched bases: 10. CDR1 is SGHDN and CDR2 is FVKESK in the germline V gene. This CDR3 has 18 amino acids. CDR3 region: CASSQDEVDRGTDNEQFF. The CDR3 DNA reads TGTGCCAGCAGCCAAGATGAAGTGGACAGGGGGACGGACAATGAGCAGTTCTTC.

As concerns this clonotype: This sequence may be a read error, since a much larger clone differs from it by one base. The rearrangement joins TRBV28 to TRBJ2-4; a possible D gene is TRBD2 (5 bases). CDR1 is MDHEN, CDR2 SYDVKM, per germline. This CDR3 has 17 residues. CDR3 sequence reads: CASSPGLRALAKNIQHF. The CDR3 nucleotides are TGTGCCAGCAGCCCCGGATTGCGGGCATTAGCCAAAAACATTCAGCACTTC.

This clonotype was counted only a few times. J is TRBJ2-7 and V is TRBV7-2; perhaps D is TRBD1 or TRBD2 (5 bases each). The germline V gene encodes CDR1 SGHTA and CDR2 FQGNSA. The CDR3 length is 17 residues. V was pared by 0 bases and J by 0 bases, with 15 bases between. The DNA of the CDR3 is TGTGCCAGCAGCTTAGCGCCGGGGCTAGCCGACTCCTACGAGCAGTACTTC. It is translated as CASSLAPGLADSYEQYF. Full variable domain (remainder filled in from reference TRBV7-2 and TRBJ2-7): GAGVSQSPSNKVTEKGKDVELRCDPISGHTALYWYRQSLGQGLEFLIYFQGNSAPDKSGLPSDRFSAERTGGSVSTLTIQRTQQEDSAVYLCASSLAPGLADSYEQYFGPGTRLTVT.

This clonotype was picked up a small number of times. V is TRBV12-3 or TRBV12-4 and J is TRBJ1-4; TRBD1 might be the D (6 bases). With 5 bases removed from V and 0 bases from J, the gap between germline ends came to 13 bases. CDR3 length: 16 residues. The CDR3 here is CASSLGQWTTNEKLFF. CDR3 coding DNA: TGTGCCAGCAGTCTAGGACAGTGGACAACTAATGAAAAACTGTTTTTT.

This clonotype came up many times. The V and J genes are TRBV6-1 and TRBJ1-1; perhaps TRBD1 as D (6 bases). Trimming left V 8 bases short and J 5 bases short, with 18 bases between. The CDR3 is 14 residues long. CDR1 is MNHNS, CDR2 SASEGT, per germline. CDR3 nucleotides: TGTGCCAGCTCCAGTGGGGGCTGGGGGACTGAAGCTTTCTTT. Its protein is CASSSGGWGTEAFF.

This clonotype appeared many times. The chain joins TRBV15 to TRBJ2-5, with 8 bases aligning to TRBD2. The CDR3 has 14 amino acids. Trimming took 3 bases from V and 5 from J; bases not matched to a gene: 5. Germline V gene sequence: CDR1 LNHNV, CDR2 YYDKDF (reference sequence). In DNA, the CDR3 is TGTGCCACCAGCAGGCGGGGACTAGGGGAGACCCAGTACTTC. Its protein is CATSRRGLGETQYF.

Here the CDR3 reads CAIRQGEYEQYF. The CDR3, as DNA: TGTGCCATCAGACAGGGAGAGTACGAGCAGTACTTC. This rearrangement joins TRBV10-3 to TRBJ2-7; perhaps TRBD1 as D (6 bases). CDR1 and CDR2 (germline): ENHRY, SYGVKD. V was pared by 6 bases and J by 4 bases, with 10 bases between. This CDR3 has 12 residues.

This rearrangement joins TRBV4-1 to TRBJ1-5; 12 positions match TRBD1. The V segment lost 3 bases and the J segment 6 bases; nucleotides outside the gene matches: 6. This CDR3 is built from 16 residues. In germline, CDR1 is MGHRA, CDR2 YSYEKL. The CDR3 DNA follows: TGCGCCAGCAGCCACGGGGACAGGGGGCGCAGTCAGCCCCAGCATTTT. Residues: CASSHGDRGRSQPQHF.

The chain joins TRBV6-1 to TRBJ2-7; 12 nucleotides match TRBD2. CDR1 MNHNS and CDR2 SASEGT come from the germline V gene. The CDR3 is made up of 14 amino acids. V lost 7 bases to trimming and J lost 6 bases; unmatched junction nucleotides: 7. The CDR3 spells CASTGLAGSGEQYF. In DNA, the CDR3 is TGTGCCAGCACCGGACTAGCGGGAAGTGGCGAGCAGTACTTC.

The chain joins TRBV20-1 to TRBJ2-7; TRBD2 might be the D (5 bases). Trimming removed 4 bases at V and 0 bases at J, with 16 bases between. Germline lookup yields CDR1 DFQATT and CDR2 SNEGSKA (reference sequence). The CDR3 is made up of 15 amino acids. CDR3 sequence (DNA): TGCAGTGCTACCAAAGCGGACCTCAGCTCCTACGAGCAGTACTTC. Translating it yields CSATKADLSSYEQYF.

Comments on this clonotype: This may stem from a read error, because a much larger clone lies one nucleotide away. The CDR3 nucleotides read TGTGCCAGCAGTGAATATCTGGCTAGCGGGCTTAACACCGGGGAGCTGTTTTTT. Translation gives CASSEYLASGLNTGELFF. The rearrangement links TRBV2 to TRBJ2-2; TRBD2 agrees at 8 bases. V was pared by 2 bases and J by 2 bases, with 10 bases of the junction left unmatched. Germline CDR1 reads SNHLY; CDR2 reads FYNNEI. The CDR3 has 18 residues.

This clonotype appeared a single time. This chain joins TRBV5-6 and TRBJ2-7; TRBD1 agrees at 9 bases. The CDR3 has 15 residues. J was trimmed by 1 base and V by 4 bases; bases with no gene match: 6. Germline values: CDR1 SGHDT, CDR2 YYEEEE. CDR3 sequence: CASSVPGQGSYEQYF. The DNA of the CDR3 is TGTGCCAGCAGCGTGCCGGGACAGGGTTCCTACGAGCAGTACTTC.

CDR3 coding DNA: TGTGCCAGCAGCCCGAGCGGGAGGCACAACGAGCAGTACTTC. The encoded protein is CASSPSGRHNEQYF. The genes are TRBV7-6 and TRBJ2-7; 9 bases agree with TRBD2. Germline assignment: CDR1 SGHVS and CDR2 FNYEAQ. V trimming: 5 bases; J trimming: 5 bases; junction bases outside the gene matches: 7. The CDR3 extends over 14 amino acids.

There are many counts of this clonotype. The genes are TRBV28 and TRBJ1-4, with D perhaps TRBD1 (6 bases). The V end lost 1 base, the J end lost 6 bases, and 12 bases lay between the germline ends. CDR1 is MDHEN and CDR2 is SYDVKM in the germline V gene. The CDR3 contains 15 residues. The CDR3 DNA is TGTGCCAGCAGTTTATTAGGACAGAGATATGAAAAACTGTTTTTT. It specifies CASSLLGQRYEKLFF.

The genes are TRBV19 and TRBJ1-5, with D possibly being TRBD1 (5 bases). The CDR3 is 17 amino acids. Trimming removed 5 bases from V and 2 bases from J, with 19 bases in between. Germline-derived CDR1 and CDR2 are LNHDA and SQIVND (reference sequence). The CDR3 loop reads CASSPAVSGQGNQPQHF. CDR3 sequence (DNA): TGTGCCAGTAGTCCCGCCGTTTCGGGGCAAGGCAATCAGCCCCAGCATTTT.

In this sample, this clonotype turned up many times. V usage is TRBV12-3 or TRBV12-4 and J usage is TRBJ1-1; D perhaps matches TRBD1 (5 bases). The ends were cut back, 3 bases at V and 4 bases at J, with 18 bases in the middle. This CDR3 is built from 16 residues. The CDR3 DNA is TGTGCCAGCAGTTTTGGGCAGGGAGGGGTAGTCACTGAAGCTTTCTTT. Translating gives CASSFGQGGVVTEAFF.

Of note for this clonotype: This may arise from a read error, as a much more abundant clone is one base away. The CDR3 DNA is TGTGCCACCAGCAGACGCGACCGGGACTTCAGTCAGCCCCAGCATTTT. Translation: CATSRRDRDFSQPQHF. The V call is TRBV15, the J call TRBJ1-5, with D maybe TRBD1 (5 bases). V was shortened by 2 bases and J by 6 bases, with 17 bases between the two germline ends. The length of the CDR3 is 16 residues. From germline, CDR1 is LNHNV and CDR2 YYDKDF (reference sequence).

This clonotype was observed at least ten times. The chain employs TRBV20-1 and TRBJ2-7, with 8 bases aligning to TRBD2. The CDR3 loop spans 14 amino acids. In germline, CDR1 is DFQATT, CDR2 SNEGSKA (reference sequence). The CDR3 DNA follows: TGCGGCCTATTTTCCGGGACTAGCTCCTACGAGCAGTACTTC. Its translation is CGLFSGTSSYEQYF.

This clonotype was counted at least ten times. The gene calls are TRBV7-2 and TRBJ1-2; 8 bases fit TRBD1. Trimming took 1 base from V and 10 from J; bases not matched to a gene: 14. Germline V gene lookup returns CDR1 SGHTA and CDR2 FQGNSA. This CDR3 is 16 amino acids long. The CDR3 reads CASSLGRRAGGSVYTF. The DNA of the CDR3 is TGTGCCAGCAGCTTAGGCCGTCGCGCAGGGGGCTCCGTCTACACCTTC.

As concerns this clonotype: A read error may be the cause here, since a much bigger clone is one base away. The conserved final phenylalanine or tryptophan is absent from the CDR3, which likely points to a read error. The rearrangement uses TRBV5-5 and TRBJ1-5; D unresolved. Between the trimmed V and J ends, which lost 4 bases and 3 bases, there was a span of 8 bases. CDR1 is SGHKS, CDR2 YYEKEE, per germline (reference sequence). This CDR3 is 13 amino acids long. The CDR3 is CASSLLDNQPQHL. In DNA form, the CDR3 reads TGTGCCAGCAGCCTCCTGGACAATCAGCCCCAGCATCTT.

The chain is built from TRBV18 and TRBJ2-3, with a tentative D call TRBD2 (6 bases). CDR1 is KGHSH, CDR2 LQKENI, per germline. The CDR3 contains 13 residues. Trimming removed 8 bases at V and 3 bases at J, with 12 bases between. The CDR3 sequence is CASTRDTTDTQYF. In DNA form, the CDR3 reads TGTGCCAGCACGCGGGATACAACAGATACGCAGTATTTT.